These 14 T cell receptor beta chains came from one sample sequenced in a study of T cells in Graves' hyperthyroidism and ophthalmopathy. Amplification of TCR beta CDR3 regions was performed using RNA transcripts as template. First-round RT-PCR of the TCR CDR3 relied on the HTBI primer set. Each CDR3 protein gets one entry after TCRdb re-called the multiplex PCR reads with MiXCR. The data contain some 200,000 distinct CDR3 sequences, around a sixth of them seen just once; the ten biggest clones take up approximately 56%. The sample was blood. The receptors were sampled from a woman in her 50s with Graves' hyperthyroidism.

This rearrangement joins TRBV20-1 to TRBJ2-1; no reliable D call. The germline gives CDR1 DFQATT, CDR2 SNEGSKA (reference sequence). This CDR3 has 13 amino acids. V was pared by 6 bases and J by 4 bases, with 13 bases between. CDR3 nucleotides: TGCAGTGCGCCCGAAAAACAATACAATGAGCAGTTCTTC. This gives the protein CSAPEKQYNEQFF.

This clonotype has a count of ten or more. The chain links TRBV5-1 to TRBJ1-2; D remains unclear. Germline V gene lookup returns CDR1 SGHRS and CDR2 YFSETQ. This CDR3 is 15 amino acids long. Trimming removed 0 bases from V and 7 bases from J, with 16 bases in between. CDR3 nucleotides: TGCGCCAGCAGCTTGGCCGAGGCACTTGATGGTGGCTACACCTTC. Protein product: CASSLAEALDGGYTF.

This clonotype has at least ten counts. The chain carries TRBV11-2 and TRBJ1-1; no clear D gene. In germline, CDR1 is SGHAT, CDR2 FQNNGV. The CDR3 spans 13 residues. V was pared by 2 bases and J by 7 bases, with 11 bases between. DNA for the CDR3: TGTGCCAGCAGCTTAATAGACTCCTTTGAAGCTTTCTTT. This codes for CASSLIDSFEAFF.

Turning to this clonotype: At one of its ends the junction is not consistent with the germline gene, which may arise from a read error. The rearrangement links TRBV12-3 or TRBV12-4 to TRBJ2-5; D uncertain. The CDR3 runs 14 residues. CDR3 sequence (DNA): TGTGCCAGCAGCTTAGAGGCCCCCCGTGAGACCCAGTACTTC. It yields the protein CASSLEAPRETQYF.

This clonotype was seen ten or more times. The CDR3 coding sequence is TGTGCCAGCAGCTCAGGACTAGGAAACAATGAGCAGTTCTTC. It translates to CASSSGLGNNEQFF. This rearrangement joins TRBV7-6 to TRBJ2-1; TRBD2 aligns across 7 bases. V was clipped by 4 bases and J by 5 bases; unmatched bases: 5. Germline CDR1 SGHVS, CDR2 FNYEAQ. The CDR3 totals 14 residues.

The chain has TRBV19 and TRBJ2-1; D not resolved. The CDR3 consists of 13 residues. CDR1 is LNHDA and CDR2 is SQIVND in the germline V gene (reference sequence). Deletions cut 2 bases from V and 4 bases from J, with 6 bases between. The CDR3: CASSIPSYNEQFF. The CDR3 DNA is TGTGCCAGTAGTATACCCTCTTACAATGAGCAGTTCTTC.

This clonotype showed up many times. J is TRBJ1-3 and V is TRBV4-1; TRBD1 is a possible D gene (5 bases). The germline CDR1 and CDR2 sequences are MGHRA and YSYEKL. V was shortened by 6 bases and J by 4 bases, with 22 bases between the two germline ends. The CDR3 is made up of 17 amino acids. The CDR3 DNA follows: TGCGCCAGCAGTTCGCTTCGACACCGGGGCCTAGGAAACACCATATATTTT. Translated: CASSSLRHRGLGNTIYF.

In its sample, this clonotype was seen many times. The chain joins TRBV19 to TRBJ1-2, with D possibly being TRBD1 (5 bases). CDR1 and CDR2 from the germline V gene are LNHDA and SQIVND (reference sequence). CDR3 size: 12 residues. The V end was cut by 3 bases, the J end by 4 bases, with 6 bases between. This CDR3 is CASSIDSYGYTF. CDR3 sequence (DNA): TGTGCCAGTAGTATTGACAGCTATGGCTACACCTTC.

In this sample, this clonotype turned up many times. The V and J genes are TRBV6-1 and TRBJ1-1, with D unresolved. V gave up 6 bases and J gave up 4 bases, with 21 bases separating them. There are 16 residues in the CDR3. Looked up from germline, CDR1 is MNHNS and CDR2 is SASEGT. CDR3 loop: CASRETLSGAGTEAFF. CDR3 nucleotide sequence: TGTGCCAGCAGAGAGACTTTGAGCGGAGCGGGCACTGAAGCTTTCTTT.

This clonotype appeared many times. V is TRBV27 and J is TRBJ2-1; TRBD2 matches at 8 bases. The CDR3 length is 17 residues. CDR1 MNHEY and CDR2 SMNVEV come from the germline V gene (reference sequence). V was clipped by 5 bases and J by 0 bases; unmatched bases: 9. CDR3 nucleotide sequence: TGTGCCAGCAGTGGAACGGGAGGGCCGAGCTCCTACAATGAGCAGTTCTTC. As protein: CASSGTGGPSSYNEQFF.

The sample holds many counts of this clonotype. The CDR3 loop reads CASSLGGGTEAFF. The CDR3 DNA sequence: TGTGCCAGCAGTTTGGGAGGGGGGACTGAAGCTTTCTTT. This chain joins TRBV12-3 or TRBV12-4 and TRBJ1-1; a weak D match, TRBD1 (6 bases). Trimming stripped 3 bases from V and 5 bases from J, with 10 bases between. The CDR3 length is 13 residues.

This clonotype has ten or more counts. V usage is TRBV12-3 or TRBV12-4 and J usage is TRBJ2-2, with D perhaps matching TRBD1 (6 bases). The CDR3 runs to 14 residues. Trimming shortened V by 6 bases and J by 8 bases, and 16 bases separated the two germline ends. As DNA, the CDR3 is TGTGCCAGCAGCCCTCTCAGGGGCGCTGGGGAGCTGTTTTTT. Its translation: CASSPLRGAGELFF.

This clonotype was found many times. CDR3 in amino acids: CASSIPTSAETQYF. The CDR3 nucleotides are TGTGCCAGTAGTATCCCTACTAGCGCAGAGACCCAGTACTTC. The chain joins TRBV19 to TRBJ2-5; 7 bases match TRBD2. Germline lookup yields CDR1 LNHDA and CDR2 SQIVND (reference sequence). With 3 bases clipped from V and 4 bases from J, the junction kept 5 bases outside the gene matches. CDR3 length: 14 residues.

This clonotype was found many times. This chain uses TRBV10-3 with TRBJ2-5, with D possibly being TRBD1 (5 bases). CDR1 and CDR2 (germline): ENHRY, SYGVKD. The V gene lost 0 bases and the J gene lost 4 bases, with 9 bases spanning the gap. The CDR3 length is 14 residues. The CDR3 loop reads CAISESTQGETQYF. The CDR3 region has the DNA TGTGCCATCAGTGAGTCGACGCAGGGAGAGACCCAGTACTTC.